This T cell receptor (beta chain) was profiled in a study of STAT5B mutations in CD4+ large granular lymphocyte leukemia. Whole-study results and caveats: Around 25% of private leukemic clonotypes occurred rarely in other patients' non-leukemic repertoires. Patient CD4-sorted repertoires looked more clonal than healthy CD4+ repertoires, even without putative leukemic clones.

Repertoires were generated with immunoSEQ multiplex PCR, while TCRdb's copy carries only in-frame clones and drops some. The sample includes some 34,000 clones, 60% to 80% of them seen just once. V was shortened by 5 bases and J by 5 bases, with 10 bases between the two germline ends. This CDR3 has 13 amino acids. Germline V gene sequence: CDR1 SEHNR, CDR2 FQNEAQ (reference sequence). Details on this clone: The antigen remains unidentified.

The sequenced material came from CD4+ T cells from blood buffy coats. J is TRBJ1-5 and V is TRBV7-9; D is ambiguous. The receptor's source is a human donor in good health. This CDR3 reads CASSPTTHQPQHF. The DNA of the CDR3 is TGTGCCAGCAGCCCTACCACTCATCAGCCCCAGCATTTT.